This TCR beta chain was recorded in a study of CD8+ T cells in alopecia areata. CDR3 length: 15 residues. V shed 0 bases and J shed 6 bases, with 11 bases lying between them. The germline CDR1 and CDR2 sequences are LNHNV and YYDKDF (reference sequence). This clone was counted between two and nine times. The antigen is unknown. RNA was extracted and reverse transcribed into cDNA as the sequencing template. Sequenced by immunoSEQ multiplex PCR; TCRdb stores in-frame clones only, minus some. In the table there are 100,000 to 150,000 clones, around 48% of which are singletons. Study results and caveats: Relative to mice, TCR sharing across patients was less clear, a difference possibly HLA-related. Higher clonality was seen in lesional scalp than in normal scalp, especially in alopecia totalis/universalis.

The receptor's source is a human donor with alopecia areata. Source material: NKG2D-low CD8+ T cells sorted from blood. The rearrangement uses TRBV15 and TRBJ1-4; maybe TRBD1 (5 bases). In nucleotides, the CDR3 is TGTGCCACCAGCAGAGATCGAGGGGAGTATGAAAAACTGTTTTTT. It specifies CATSRDRGEYEKLFF. Using reference TRBV15 and TRBJ1-4 for the parts outside the CDR3, the full variable domain is DAMVIQNPRYQVTQFGKPVTLSCSQTLNHNVMYWYQQKSSQAPKLLFHYYDKDFNNEADTPDNFQSRRPNTSFCFLDIRSPGLGDTAMYLCATSRDRGEYEKLFFGSGTQLSVL.